This is a list of T cell receptor beta chains from one sample in a study of post-analysis software for immune sequencing data. TCRdb re-called the PCR reads with MiXCR, one entry per CDR3 protein. Here the sample spans 820,000 or so distinct CDR3 sequences, approximately 53% being singletons. The sample comprised blood. The receptor source for this set is a girl under 18 with multiple sclerosis. CDR3s include the opening cysteine and the closing phenylalanine or tryptophan. Fields, in order: V gene, J gene, D gene, clone size, CDR3 protein, CDR3 DNA. The D gene is left open where the match is weak. Not all rows give a size; the values are once, few, many and, for expanded clones, a class.

V gene: TRBV12-3/TRBV12-4; J gene: TRBJ2-7; D gene: NA; clone size: NA; CDR3 protein: CASTRVAESYEQYF; CDR3 DNA: TGTGCCAGCACCCGAGTCGCAGAGTCCTACGAGCAGTACTTC
V gene: TRBV29-1; J gene: TRBJ2-7; D gene: NA; clone size: few; CDR3 protein: CSVEDGVYYEQYF; CDR3 DNA: TGCAGCGTTGAAGATGGAGTCTACTACGAGCAGTACTTC
V gene: TRBV29-1; J gene: TRBJ2-7; D gene: NA; clone size: NA; CDR3 protein: CSVLTGTYEQYF; CDR3 DNA: TGCAGCGTCTTGACAGGAACCTACGAGCAGTACTTC
V gene: TRBV10-3; J gene: TRBJ2-7; D gene: NA; clone size: few; CDR3 protein: CAIRRKLAAGPYEQYF; CDR3 DNA: TGTGCCATCAGAAGAAAGCTAGCAGCCGGCCCCTACGAGCAGTACTTC
V gene: TRBV5-1; J gene: TRBJ2-1; D gene: NA; clone size: NA; CDR3 protein: CASSTWSGDLGSYNEQFF; CDR3 DNA: TGCGCCAGCAGCACCTGGTCCGGGGACCTCGGCTCCTACAATGAGCAGTTCTTC
V gene: TRBV20-1; J gene: TRBJ2-5; D gene: NA; clone size: NA; CDR3 protein: CSAIPNLVSETQYF; CDR3 DNA: TGCAGTGCTATCCCGAATCTAGTGAGCGAGACCCAGTACTTC
V gene: TRBV2; J gene: TRBJ2-7; D gene: NA; clone size: NA; CDR3 protein: CASSEMLTSWLYEQYF; CDR3 DNA: TGTGCCAGCAGTGAAATGCTAACGAGTTGGCTATACGAGCAGTACTTC
V gene: TRBV7-8; J gene: TRBJ2-5; D gene: NA; clone size: few; CDR3 protein: CASTLGGIEQYF; CDR3 DNA: TGTGCCAGCACCCTGGGGGGCATAGAGCAGTACTTC
V gene: TRBV7-8; J gene: TRBJ2-5; D gene: NA; clone size: many; CDR3 protein: CASSLGRGTETQYF; CDR3 DNA: TGTGCCAGCAGCTTAGGAAGGGGGACGGAGACCCAGTACTTC
V gene: TRBV3-1; J gene: TRBJ2-7; D gene: NA; clone size: NA; CDR3 protein: CASSQGRGHSYEQYF; CDR3 DNA: TGTGCCAGCAGCCAAGGGAGGGGCCACTCCTACGAGCAGTACTTC
V gene: TRBV12-3/TRBV12-4; J gene: TRBJ1-1; D gene: NA; clone size: NA; CDR3 protein: CASIFRDAGPNTEAFF; CDR3 DNA: TGTGCCAGCATCTTTCGGGACGCAGGTCCAAACACTGAAGCTTTCTTT
V gene: TRBV5-1; J gene: TRBJ2-1; D gene: TRBD2; clone size: NA; CDR3 protein: CASSLEGTSPHVKFF; CDR3 DNA: TGCGCCAGCAGCTTGGAGGGGACTAGCCCTCACGTTAAGTTCTTC
V gene: TRBV12-3/TRBV12-4; J gene: TRBJ2-5; D gene: TRBD2; clone size: once; CDR3 protein: CASSPTSGRAGEQYF; CDR3 DNA: TGTGCCAGCAGTCCGACTAGCGGGAGGGCTGGTGAGCAGTACTTC
V gene: TRBV28; J gene: TRBJ2-1; D gene: TRBD2; clone size: NA; CDR3 protein: CASSPRVRAGVSEQFF; CDR3 DNA: TGTGCCAGCAGTCCGAGGGTACGGGCGGGAGTCTCTGAGCAGTTCTTC
V gene: TRBV15; J gene: TRBJ2-7; D gene: NA; clone size: NA; CDR3 protein: CDTSRDKIAGNEQYF; CDR3 DNA: TGTGACACCAGCAGAGATAAAATAGCTGGGAACGAGCAGTACTTC
V gene: TRBV15; J gene: TRBJ2-3; D gene: NA; clone size: few; CDR3 protein: CATSRRQLTDTQYF; CDR3 DNA: TGTGCCACCAGCAGAAGACAGCTCACAGATACGCAGTATTTT
V gene: TRBV20-1; J gene: TRBJ2-4; D gene: TRBD2; clone size: NA; CDR3 protein: CSVGLAGAHEAKNIQYF; CDR3 DNA: TGCAGTGTTGGACTAGCGGGGGCCCATGAAGCCAAAAACATTCAGTACTTC
V gene: TRBV7-9; J gene: TRBJ1-2; D gene: TRBD1; clone size: NA; CDR3 protein: CATSPGQGNYGYTF; CDR3 DNA: TGTGCCACGTCCCCGGGACAGGGGAACTATGGCTACACCTTC
V gene: TRBV7-2; J gene: TRBJ2-7; D gene: TRBD2; clone size: NA; CDR3 protein: CASSLGLAGAGIHYEQYF; CDR3 DNA: TGTGCCAGCAGCTTAGGACTAGCGGGAGCGGGGATTCACTACGAGCAGTACTTC
V gene: TRBV7-2; J gene: TRBJ2-3; D gene: NA; clone size: NA; CDR3 protein: CASSYPTTGTDTQYF; CDR3 DNA: TGTGCCAGCAGCTACCCGACGACAGGCACAGATACGCAGTATTTT
V gene: TRBV6-2/TRBV6-3; J gene: TRBJ2-5; D gene: TRBD2; clone size: once; CDR3 protein: CAGSYRTSGEETQYF; CDR3 DNA: TGTGCCGGCAGTTACAGGACTAGCGGAGAAGAGACCCAGTACTTC
V gene: TRBV19; J gene: TRBJ2-1; D gene: NA; clone size: NA; CDR3 protein: CASSALPTLPEQFF; CDR3 DNA: TGTGCCAGTAGTGCCCTCCCGACCCTCCCTGAGCAGTTCTTC
V gene: TRBV15; J gene: TRBJ2-1; D gene: TRBD2; clone size: NA; CDR3 protein: CATSTGAGVGNEQFF; CDR3 DNA: TGTGCCACCAGCACCGGAGCGGGAGTGGGTAATGAGCAGTTCTTC
V gene: TRBV11-2; J gene: TRBJ2-3; D gene: NA; clone size: NA; CDR3 protein: CASSLFRGMDTQYF; CDR3 DNA: TGTGCCAGCAGCTTATTCCGGGGGATGGATACGCAGTATTTT
V gene: TRBV5-6; J gene: TRBJ1-1; D gene: TRBD1; clone size: NA; CDR3 protein: CASSSPRQGRITEAFF; CDR3 DNA: TGTGCCAGCAGCTCTCCCAGACAGGGAAGGATCACTGAAGCTTTCTTT
V gene: TRBV5-1; J gene: TRBJ2-1; D gene: TRBD2; clone size: many; CDR3 protein: CASSLVAGGSNEQFF; CDR3 DNA: TGTGCCAGCAGCTTAGTAGCGGGGGGGAGCAATGAGCAGTTCTTC
V gene: TRBV7-3; J gene: TRBJ2-3; D gene: TRBD2; clone size: NA; CDR3 protein: CASSPTSGSATDTQYF; CDR3 DNA: TGTGCCAGCAGCCCGACTAGCGGATCGGCCACAGATACGCAGTATTTT
V gene: TRBV7-6; J gene: TRBJ2-3; D gene: NA; clone size: few; CDR3 protein: CASTIGSGTDTQYF; CDR3 DNA: TGTGCCAGCACGATCGGGAGCGGCACAGATACGCAGTATTTT
V gene: TRBV20-1; J gene: TRBJ2-5; D gene: TRBD1; clone size: NA; CDR3 protein: CSARGTGGIQETQYF; CDR3 DNA: TGCAGTGCTAGAGGGACAGGGGGGATCCAAGAGACCCAGTACTTC
V gene: TRBV10-3; J gene: TRBJ2-1; D gene: TRBD2; clone size: NA; CDR3 protein: CASGLAGANEQFF; CDR3 DNA: TGTGCCTCGGGACTAGCGGGAGCTAATGAACAGTTCTTC
V gene: TRBV7-9; J gene: TRBJ2-1; D gene: TRBD2; clone size: NA; CDR3 protein: CASSLESGGLLNTKEQFF; CDR3 DNA: TGTGCCAGCAGCTTAGAGTCGGGGGGGCTCCTGAATACTAAAGAGCAGTTCTTC
V gene: TRBV29-1; J gene: TRBJ2-7; D gene: TRBD1; clone size: NA; CDR3 protein: CSGNTGTGGAEQYF; CDR3 DNA: TGCAGCGGGAACACCGGGACAGGGGGCGCCGAGCAGTACTTC
V gene: TRBV7-6; J gene: TRBJ2-1; D gene: TRBD1; clone size: NA; CDR3 protein: CASSTTGGANVLNEQFF; CDR3 DNA: TGTGCCAGCAGCACCACAGGGGGCGCGAATGTCCTCAATGAGCAGTTCTTC
V gene: TRBV12-3/TRBV12-4; J gene: TRBJ2-7; D gene: NA; clone size: NA; CDR3 protein: CASSPTGTGEQYF; CDR3 DNA: TGTGCCAGCAGTCCCACAGGGACGGGCGAGCAGTACTTC
V gene: TRBV9; J gene: TRBJ2-3; D gene: NA; clone size: NA; CDR3 protein: CASSVAVDTQYF; CDR3 DNA: TGTGCCAGCAGCGTAGCTGTAGATACGCAGTATTTT
V gene: TRBV24-1; J gene: TRBJ2-1; D gene: NA; clone size: few; CDR3 protein: CASLNEQFF; CDR3 DNA: TGTGCCTCGCTCAATGAGCAGTTCTTC
V gene: TRBV7-2; J gene: TRBJ2-7; D gene: NA; clone size: NA; CDR3 protein: CASSFAAGYEQYF; CDR3 DNA: TGTGCCAGCAGCTTCGCGGCAGGGTACGAGCAGTACTTC
V gene: TRBV7-8; J gene: TRBJ1-1; D gene: TRBD1; clone size: many; CDR3 protein: CASSPDGQGMNTEAFF; CDR3 DNA: TGTGCCAGCAGCCCGGACGGACAGGGCATGAACACTGAAGCTTTCTTT
V gene: TRBV12-3/TRBV12-4; J gene: TRBJ1-2; D gene: NA; clone size: NA; CDR3 protein: CASRGPTNYGYTF; CDR3 DNA: TGTGCCAGCCGGGGCCCTACTAACTATGGCTACACCTTC
V gene: TRBV29-1; J gene: TRBJ2-1; D gene: NA; clone size: NA; CDR3 protein: CSVLRGYEQFF; CDR3 DNA: TGCAGCGTACTCAGGGGATATGAGCAGTTCTTC
V gene: TRBV29-1; J gene: TRBJ2-7; D gene: NA; clone size: few; CDR3 protein: CSVGTTRSPYEQYF; CDR3 DNA: TGCAGCGTTGGTACGACTAGATCGCCCTACGAGCAGTACTTC
V gene: TRBV4-2; J gene: TRBJ1-1; D gene: TRBD1; clone size: NA; CDR3 protein: CASSQEVGQGAGTEAFF; CDR3 DNA: TGTGCCAGCAGCCAAGAAGTAGGGCAGGGGGCGGGCACTGAAGCTTTCTTT